This T cell receptor beta chain was captured in a study of cytomegalovirus exposure and HLA in healthy donors. Overall study findings and caveats: Later analysis identified several of the most significant clusters that appeared linked to common viral pathogens. Reportedly, diagnosis of cytomegalovirus status by the classifier showed high specificity and sensitivity.

Regarding this clone: Its antigen is not identified.

PCR used 60 Vbeta primers and 13 Jbeta primers. Generated by immunoSEQ multiplex PCR, the TCRdb table keeps only in-frame clones and is missing some. The sample holds hundreds of thousands of clones; 70% to 90% are singletons and the top ten take 0.24%. The CDR3 loop spans 16 amino acids. Trimming shortened V by 4 bases and J by 2 bases, and 18 bases separated the two germline ends. Germline values: CDR1 MNHEY, CDR2 SMNVEV (reference sequence). Healthy individuals who donated bone marrow served as the donors. This TCR derives from a girl aged 2-9 years in good health and CMV-seronegative. The rearrangement links TRBV27 to TRBJ2-7; weak D call: TRBD1 (5 bases). Sequences were obtained from PBMCs. The CDR3 DNA sequence: TGTGCCAGCAGTTCCCGACCGACAGTTTTTCCCTACGAGCAGTACTTC. Its translation is CASSSRPTVFPYEQYF.